This T cell receptor beta chain was captured in a study of cytomegalovirus exposure and HLA in healthy donors. 60 Vbeta and 13 Jbeta primers were used in PCR. The method was immunoSEQ multiplex PCR; TCRdb's version includes in-frame clones alone and lacks a portion of them. The table includes roughly 140,000 clones, around 85% detected once. The germline V gene encodes CDR1 PRHDT and CDR2 FYEKMQ (reference sequence). Trimming pared 1 base from V and 3 bases from J, leaving 4 bases between. The CDR3 length is 13 residues. The TCR was taken from a female donor in good health and CMV-seronegative. The sample consisted of PBMCs. The chain has TRBV13 and TRBJ1-3; no clear D gene. The CDR3 is CASSLVGGNTIYF. The CDR3 nucleotides are TGTGCCAGCAGCTTAGTCGGTGGAAACACCATATATTTT.